This is a list of T cell receptor beta chains from one sample in a study of follicular helper T cells after annual influenza vaccination. The protocol was immunoSEQ multiplex PCR, while the TCRdb copy is restricted to in-frame clones and leaves out a portion. Among 11,000 to 15,000 clones listed, roughly 74% were seen once. The sample consisted of CXCR5- memory CD4+ T cells sorted from blood, taken on the day of influenza vaccination. These receptors originate from an adult who received the influenza vaccine. Both conserved end residues are part of each CDR3. D genes are given only for firm matches. Size values are once, few and many counts, or a class for expanded clones, and some rows have none.

V gene,D gene,clone size,J gene,CDR3 length,CDR3 protein,CDR3 DNA
TRBV18,TRBD1,few,TRBJ2-7,14,CASTKQGDLYEQYF,TGTGCCAGCACAAAACAGGGGGATCTCTACGAGCAGTACTTC
TRBV7-2,.,.,TRBJ2-1,15,CASSFTWGVYNEQFF,TGTGCCAGCAGCTTTACATGGGGGGTGTACAATGAGCAGTTCTTC
TRBV18,.,.,TRBJ2-1,17,CASSPPGAGRPYNEQFF,TGTGCCAGCTCACCACCGGGGGCGGGGAGACCCTACAATGAGCAGTTCTTC
TRBV6-5,.,.,TRBJ1-4,12,CAIGTSQEKLFF,TGTGCCATCGGGACATCACAGGAAAAACTGTTTTTT
TRBV28,.,.,TRBJ1-2,16,CASSGVTRGANYGYTF,TGTGCCAGCAGTGGGGTGACCAGGGGTGCTAACTATGGCTACACCTTC
TRBV28,.,.,TRBJ2-2,16,CASRQLWGVNTGELFF,TGTGCCAGCAGACAACTATGGGGGGTTAACACCGGGGAGCTGTTTTTT
TRBV6-5,.,.,TRBJ2-3,14,CASSYSAGTDTQYF,TGTGCCAGCAGTTATTCGGCTGGCACAGATACGCAGTATTTT
TRBV28,.,.,TRBJ1-2,14,CASSYLEYNYGYTF,TGTGCCAGCAGTTACTTGGAGTATAACTATGGCTACACCTTC
TRBV14,.,.,TRBJ2-1,15,CASSPPGFGYNEQFF,TGTGCCAGCAGCCCTCCTGGATTTGGGTACAATGAGCAGTTCTTC
TRBV5-1,.,.,TRBJ2-5,16,CASSLVFPGAKETQYF,TGCGCCAGCAGCTTGGTTTTCCCCGGAGCGAAGGAGACCCAGTACTTC
TRBV2,.,few,TRBJ2-2,13,CASSDWNTGELFF,TGTGCCAGCAGTGACTGGAACACCGGGGAGCTGTTTTTT
TRBV29-1,TRBD1,.,TRBJ2-5,12,CSVTGAQETQYF,TGCAGCGTTACAGGGGCGCAGGAGACCCAGTACTTC